This is a list of T cell receptor beta chains from one sample in a study of CD8 T cells in ankylosing spondylitis. Via MiXCR, TCRdb re-called the 5' RACE reads, giving one row per CDR3 protein. The sample includes roughly 670,000 distinct CDR3 sequences, over 15% of them seen just once. Specimen: blood, either unsorted or a sorted T cell fraction (not recorded which). Source of these receptors: a male donor with ankylosing spondylitis. Both conserved end residues are part of each CDR3. A D gene is named only where the DNA matches it firmly. Clone size is given for some rows only: seen once, a few or many times, or a class if the clone is expanded.

d_call | j_call | v_call | clone_size | cdr3_aa | cdr3_nt
NA | TRBJ1-1 | TRBV20-1 | NA | CSARDLVFGTMNTEAFF | TGCAGTGCTAGAGATCTTGTGTTCGGCACAATGAACACTGAAGCTTTCTTT
NA | TRBJ2-2 | TRBV11-1 | NA | CASSRGRKTGELFF | TGTGCCAGCAGCCGGGGACGGAAGACCGGGGAGCTGTTTTTT
NA | TRBJ2-5 | TRBV7-9 | few | CASSLAQTQYF | TGTGCCAGCAGCTTAGCCCAGACCCAGTACTTC
TRBD2 | TRBJ2-4 | TRBV24-1 | NA | CATSGGELAKNIQYF | TGTGCCACCAGCGGGGGGGAGCTAGCCAAAAACATTCAGTACTTC
NA | TRBJ2-7 | TRBV12-3/TRBV12-4 | few | CASSPTTYEGQYF | TGTGCCAGCAGTCCGACTACGTACGAGGGGCAGTACTTC
TRBD2 | TRBJ2-1 | TRBV5-5 | many | CASSLVGTSTNEQFF | TGTGCCAGCAGCTTGGTCGGGACTAGCACCAATGAGCAGTTCTTC
TRBD1 | TRBJ2-2 | TRBV24-1 | NA | CATRGTAYTGELFF | TGTGCCACAAGGGGGACAGCCTACACCGGGGAGCTGTTTTTT
NA | TRBJ2-7 | TRBV2 | NA | CASLPGGTPYEQYF | TGTGCCAGCCTCCCCGGGGGTACCCCCTACGAGCAGTACTTC
TRBD2 | TRBJ2-5 | TRBV12-3/TRBV12-4 | NA | CASSYSGGEETQYF | TGTGCCAGCAGTTATAGCGGGGGGGAGGAGACCCAGTACTTC
NA | TRBJ1-2 | TRBV19 | few | CASRFRGPNYGYTF | TGTGCCAGTAGATTCAGGGGACCTAACTATGGCTACACCTTC
NA | TRBJ1-5 | TRBV20-1 | NA | CSASRGSNQPQHF | TGCAGTGCAAGCAGGGGAAGCAATCAGCCCCAGCATTTT
NA | TRBJ2-2 | TRBV7-3 | NA | CASSLSGKTGELFF | TGTGCCAGCAGCTTATCTGGAAAAACCGGGGAGCTGTTTTTT
NA | TRBJ2-7 | TRBV5-6 | many | CASSLVSSWYEQYF | TGTGCCAGCAGCTTGGTGTCTAGCTGGTACGAGCAGTACTTC
NA | TRBJ2-5 | TRBV19 | few | CASGTDGEETQYF | TGTGCCAGTGGGACCGACGGAGAAGAGACCCAGTACTTC
TRBD1 | TRBJ1-1 | TRBV12-3/TRBV12-4 | NA | CASSKQGAYTEAFF | TGTGCCAGCAGTAAACAGGGGGCGTACACTGAAGCTTTCTTT
TRBD1 | TRBJ1-1 | TRBV4-1 | few | CASSQVDREYTEAFF | TGCGCCAGCAGCCAAGTGGACAGGGAGTACACTGAAGCTTTCTTT
NA | TRBJ2-7 | TRBV12-3/TRBV12-4 | NA | CASSFGELEDEQYF | TGTGCCAGCAGTTTCGGGGAGCTTGAGGACGAGCAGTACTTC
NA | TRBJ2-1 | TRBV2 | few | CASSEQNLSYNEQFF | TGTGCCAGCAGTGAACAGAACCTCTCCTACAATGAGCAGTTCTTC
TRBD2 | TRBJ2-1 | TRBV6-2/TRBV6-3 | NA | CASSYGTKLFF | TGTGCCAGCAGTTACGGGACTAAACTCTTCTTC
NA | TRBJ2-5 | TRBV5-1 | few | CASSLIESGRETQYF | TGCGCCAGCAGCCTAATTGAAAGCGGACGAGAGACCCAGTACTTC
NA | TRBJ2-4 | TRBV28 | NA | CASSSAGAGSLAKNIQYF | TGTGCCAGCAGTTCCGCGGGGGCGGGATCGCTAGCCAAAAACATTCAGTACTTC
NA | TRBJ2-3 | TRBV20-1 | NA | CSAAWGTDTQYF | TGCAGTGCTGCGTGGGGCACAGATACGCAGTATTTT
NA | TRBJ2-1 | TRBV9 | NA | CASSVEGGERTRGNEQFF | TGTGCCAGCAGCGTAGAAGGGGGGGAGCGGACGAGGGGCAATGAGCAGTTCTTC
TRBD2 | TRBJ2-1 | TRBV11-3 | once | CASSLGGEGEQFF | TGTGCCAGCAGCCTGGGGGGGGAGGGAGAGCAGTTCTTC
TRBD1 | TRBJ2-1 | TRBV28 | few | CASTLAGTGGYNEQFF | TGTGCCAGCACTCTTGCCGGGACAGGGGGTTACAATGAGCAGTTCTTC
NA | TRBJ2-1 | TRBV30 | NA | CAWSVGGQYNEQFF | TGTGCCTGGAGTGTAGGGGGGCAATACAATGAGCAGTTCTTC
NA | TRBJ2-3 | TRBV15 | few | CATSSLGGTVPDTQYF | TGTGCCACCAGCAGTCTGGGCGGGACCGTTCCAGATACGCAGTATTTT
NA | TRBJ1-2 | TRBV7-9 | few | CASSLSPVGGYTF | TGTGCCAGCAGCTTGTCCCCTGTAGGTGGCTACACCTTC
NA | TRBJ2-5 | TRBV29-1 | NA | CSVEGNLFQETQYF | TGCAGCGTTGAAGGGAACCTCTTCCAAGAGACCCAGTACTTC
NA | TRBJ1-3 | TRBV4-1 | NA | CASSQTAGTGNTIYF | TGCGCCAGCAGCCAAACGGCAGGGACAGGAAACACCATATATTTT